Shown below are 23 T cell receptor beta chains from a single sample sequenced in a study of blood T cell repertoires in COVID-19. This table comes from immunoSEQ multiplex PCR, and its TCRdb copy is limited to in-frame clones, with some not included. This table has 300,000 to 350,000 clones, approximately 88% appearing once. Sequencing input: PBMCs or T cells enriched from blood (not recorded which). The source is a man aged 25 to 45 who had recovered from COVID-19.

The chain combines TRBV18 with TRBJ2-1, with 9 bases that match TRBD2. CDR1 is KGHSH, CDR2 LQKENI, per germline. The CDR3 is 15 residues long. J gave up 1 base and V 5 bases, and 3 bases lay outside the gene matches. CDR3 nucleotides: TGTGCCAGCTCAAGCCTAGCGGGGTCCTACAATGAGCAGTTCTTC. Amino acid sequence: CASSSLAGSYNEQFF.

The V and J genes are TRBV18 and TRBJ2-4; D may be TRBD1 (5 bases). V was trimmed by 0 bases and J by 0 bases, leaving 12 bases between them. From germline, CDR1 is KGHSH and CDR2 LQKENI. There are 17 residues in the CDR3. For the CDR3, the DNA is TGTGCCAGCTCACCACCGGCGTCAGGGCTAGCCAAAAACATTCAGTACTTC. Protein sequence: CASSPPASGLAKNIQYF.

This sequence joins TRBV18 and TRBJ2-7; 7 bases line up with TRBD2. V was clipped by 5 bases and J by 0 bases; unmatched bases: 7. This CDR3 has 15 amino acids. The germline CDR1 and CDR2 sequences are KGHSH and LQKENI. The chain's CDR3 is CASSANPSGSYEQYF. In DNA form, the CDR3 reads TGTGCCAGCTCAGCGAACCCTAGCGGCTCCTACGAGCAGTACTTC.

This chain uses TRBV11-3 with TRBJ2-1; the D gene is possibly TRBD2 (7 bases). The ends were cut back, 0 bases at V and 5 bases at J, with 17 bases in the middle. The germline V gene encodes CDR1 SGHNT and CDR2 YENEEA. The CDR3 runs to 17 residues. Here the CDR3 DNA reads TGTGCCAGCAGCTTAGAAGGGTCGGGGGGCGCTAACAATGAGCAGTTCTTC. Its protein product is CASSLEGSGGANNEQFF. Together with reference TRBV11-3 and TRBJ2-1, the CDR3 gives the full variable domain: EAGVVQSPRYKIIEKKQPVAFWCNPISGHNTLYWYLQNLGQGPELLIRYENEEAVDDSQLPKDRFSAERLKGVDSTLKIQPAELGDSAVYLCASSLEGSGGANNEQFFGPGTRLTVL.

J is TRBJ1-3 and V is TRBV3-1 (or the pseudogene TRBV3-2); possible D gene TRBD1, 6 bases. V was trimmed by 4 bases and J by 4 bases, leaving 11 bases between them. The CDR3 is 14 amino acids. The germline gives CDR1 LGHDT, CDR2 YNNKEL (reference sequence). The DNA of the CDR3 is TGTGCCAGCAGCCCAGGGGCAAGAGGAAACACCATATATTTT. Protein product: CASSPGARGNTIYF.

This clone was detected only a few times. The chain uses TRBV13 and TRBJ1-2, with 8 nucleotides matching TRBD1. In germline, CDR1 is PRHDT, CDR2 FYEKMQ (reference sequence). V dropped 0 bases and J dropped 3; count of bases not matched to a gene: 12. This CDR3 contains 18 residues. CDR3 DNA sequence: TGTGCCAGCAGCTTAGGCCGGCCCAGGGGGCCTTACTACTATGGCTACACCTTC. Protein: CASSLGRPRGPYYYGYTF.

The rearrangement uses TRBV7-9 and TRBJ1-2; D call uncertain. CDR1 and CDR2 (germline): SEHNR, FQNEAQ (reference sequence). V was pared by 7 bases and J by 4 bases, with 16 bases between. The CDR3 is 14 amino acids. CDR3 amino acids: CASTRHEEGYGYTF. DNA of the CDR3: TGTGCCAGCACCAGGCATGAGGAGGGCTATGGCTACACCTTC.

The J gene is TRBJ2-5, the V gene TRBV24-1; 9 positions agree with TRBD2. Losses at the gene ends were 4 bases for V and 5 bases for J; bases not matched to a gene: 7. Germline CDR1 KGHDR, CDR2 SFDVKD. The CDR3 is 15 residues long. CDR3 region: CATSDSTSGGETQYF. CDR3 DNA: TGTGCCACCAGTGACTCGACTAGCGGAGGGGAGACCCAGTACTTC.

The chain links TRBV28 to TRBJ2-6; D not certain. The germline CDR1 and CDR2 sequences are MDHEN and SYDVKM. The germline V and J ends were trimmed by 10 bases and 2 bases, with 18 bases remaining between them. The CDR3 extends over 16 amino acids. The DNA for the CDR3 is TGTGCCACGAGTCAATTCGAGCTGCCTGGGGCCAACGTCCTGACTTTC. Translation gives CATSQFELPGANVLTF.

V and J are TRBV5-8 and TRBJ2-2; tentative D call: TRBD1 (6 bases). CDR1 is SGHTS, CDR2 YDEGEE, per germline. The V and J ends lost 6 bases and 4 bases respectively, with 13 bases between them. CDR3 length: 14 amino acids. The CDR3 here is CASNAGTSTGELFF. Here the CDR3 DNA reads TGTGCCAGCAATGCCGGGACATCCACCGGGGAGCTGTTTTTT.

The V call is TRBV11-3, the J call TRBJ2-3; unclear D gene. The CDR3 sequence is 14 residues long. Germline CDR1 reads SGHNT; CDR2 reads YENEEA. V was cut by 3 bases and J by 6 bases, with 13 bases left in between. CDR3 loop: CASSFSSLQDTQYF. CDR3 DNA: TGTGCCAGCAGCTTTAGTAGCCTCCAGGATACGCAGTATTTT.

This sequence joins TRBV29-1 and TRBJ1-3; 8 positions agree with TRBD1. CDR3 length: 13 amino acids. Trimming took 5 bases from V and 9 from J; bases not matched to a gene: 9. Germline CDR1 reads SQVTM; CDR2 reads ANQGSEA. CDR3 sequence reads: CSVPRHDRGTIYF. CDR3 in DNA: TGCAGCGTTCCTCGTCACGACAGGGGCACCATATATTTT.

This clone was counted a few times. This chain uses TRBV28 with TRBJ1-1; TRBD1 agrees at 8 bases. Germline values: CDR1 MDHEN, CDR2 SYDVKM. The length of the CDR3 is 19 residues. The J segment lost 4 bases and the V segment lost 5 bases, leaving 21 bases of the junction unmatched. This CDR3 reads CASSRSEGTGYVLGTEAFF. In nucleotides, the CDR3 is TGTGCCAGCAGTCGCAGCGAGGGGACAGGATATGTGTTGGGCACTGAAGCTTTCTTT.

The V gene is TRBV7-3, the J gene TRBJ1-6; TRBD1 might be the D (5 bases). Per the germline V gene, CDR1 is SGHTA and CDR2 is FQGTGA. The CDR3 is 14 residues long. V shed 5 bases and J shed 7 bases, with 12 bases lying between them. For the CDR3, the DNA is TGTGCCAGCAGCCAGGCCGGGGGGAATTCACCCCTCCACTTT. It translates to CASSQAGGNSPLHF. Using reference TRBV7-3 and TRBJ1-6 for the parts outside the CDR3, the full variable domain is GAGVSQTPSNKVTEKGKYVELRCDPISGHTALYWYRQSLGQGPEFLIYFQGTGAADDSGLPNDRFFAVRPEGSVSTLKIQRTERGDSAVYLCASSQAGGNSPLHFGNGTRLTVT.

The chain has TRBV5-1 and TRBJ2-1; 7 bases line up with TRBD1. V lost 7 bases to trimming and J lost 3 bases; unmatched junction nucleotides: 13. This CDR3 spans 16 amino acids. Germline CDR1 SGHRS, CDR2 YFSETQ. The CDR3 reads CASAPAQGRLYNEQFF. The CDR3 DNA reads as TGCGCCAGCGCCCCGGCACAGGGGCGCCTCTACAATGAGCAGTTCTTC.

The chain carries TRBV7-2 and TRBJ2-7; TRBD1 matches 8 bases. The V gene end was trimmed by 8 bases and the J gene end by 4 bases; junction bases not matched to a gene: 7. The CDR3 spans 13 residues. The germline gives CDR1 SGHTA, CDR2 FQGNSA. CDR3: CASRDRQTYEQYF. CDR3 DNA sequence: TGTGCCAGCCGGGACAGGCAAACTTACGAGCAGTACTTC. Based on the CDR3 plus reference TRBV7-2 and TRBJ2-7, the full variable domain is GAGVSQSPSNKVTEKGKDVELRCDPISGHTALYWYRQSLGQGLEFLIYFQGNSAPDKSGLPSDRFSAERTGGSVSTLTIQRTQQEDSAVYLCASRDRQTYEQYFGPGTRLTVT.

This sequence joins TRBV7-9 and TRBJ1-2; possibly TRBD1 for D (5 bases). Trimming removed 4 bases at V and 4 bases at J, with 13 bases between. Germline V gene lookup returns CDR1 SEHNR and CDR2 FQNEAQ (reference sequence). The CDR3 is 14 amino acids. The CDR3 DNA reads TGTGCCAGCAGCTCTAGGGGAATGGCCTATGGCTACACCTTC. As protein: CASSSRGMAYGYTF.

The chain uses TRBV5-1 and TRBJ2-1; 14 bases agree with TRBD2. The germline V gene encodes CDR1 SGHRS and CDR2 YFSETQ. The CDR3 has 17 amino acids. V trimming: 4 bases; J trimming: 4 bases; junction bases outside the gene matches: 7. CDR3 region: CASSPGLAGARYNEQFF. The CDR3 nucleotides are TGCGCCAGCAGCCCGGGACTAGCGGGAGCCCGTTACAATGAGCAGTTCTTC. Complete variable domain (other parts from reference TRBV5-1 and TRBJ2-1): KAGVTQTPRYLIKTRGQQVTLSCSPISGHRSVSWYQQTPGQGLQFLFEYFSETQRNKGNFPGRFSGRQFSNSRSEMNVSTLELGDSALYLCASSPGLAGARYNEQFFGPGTRLTVL.

CDR3 amino acids: CAAERGGGGSPLHF. The CDR3 nucleotides read TGTGCCGCGGAGCGGGGCGGGGGAGGGTCACCCCTCCACTTT. The chain couples TRBV6-5 to TRBJ1-6; maybe TRBD1 (5 bases). This CDR3 is built from 14 residues. Germline V gene sequence: CDR1 MNHEY, CDR2 SVGAGI. Trimming shortened V by 11 bases and J by 10 bases, and 21 bases separated the two germline ends.

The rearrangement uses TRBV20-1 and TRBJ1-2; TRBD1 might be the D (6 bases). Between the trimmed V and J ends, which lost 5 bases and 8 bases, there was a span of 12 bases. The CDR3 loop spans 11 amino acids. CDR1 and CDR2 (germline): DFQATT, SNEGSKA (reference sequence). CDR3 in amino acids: CSAQRGGGYTF. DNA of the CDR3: TGCAGTGCTCAGAGGGGGGGCGGCTACACCTTC.

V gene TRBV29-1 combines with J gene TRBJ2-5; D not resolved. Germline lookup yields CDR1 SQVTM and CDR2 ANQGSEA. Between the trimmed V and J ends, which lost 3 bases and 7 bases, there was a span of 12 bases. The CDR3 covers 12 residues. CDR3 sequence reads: CSVEAEVGTQYF. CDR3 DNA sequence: TGCAGCGTTGAGGCTGAGGTGGGGACCCAGTACTTC.

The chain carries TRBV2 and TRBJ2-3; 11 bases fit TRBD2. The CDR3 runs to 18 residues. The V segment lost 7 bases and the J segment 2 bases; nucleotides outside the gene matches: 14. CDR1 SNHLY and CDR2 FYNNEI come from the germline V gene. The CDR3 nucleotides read TGTGCCAGCATTGGGACATCCGGGACTAGCGGCGACACAGATACGCAGTATTTT. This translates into CASIGTSGTSGDTDTQYF.

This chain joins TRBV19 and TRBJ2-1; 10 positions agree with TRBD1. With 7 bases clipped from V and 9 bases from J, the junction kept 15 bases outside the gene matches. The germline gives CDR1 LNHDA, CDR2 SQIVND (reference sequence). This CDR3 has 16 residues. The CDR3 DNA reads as TGTGCCAGTATGCCACTCCGGGACAGGGGTATTGGTGAGCAGTTCTTC. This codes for CASMPLRDRGIGEQFF.